This T cell receptor (beta chain) was documented in a study of CD8 T cells in Susac syndrome. cDNA came from 0.5 to 1 ug RNA primed by random hexamers. TCRdb called the immunoSEQ multiplex PCR reads again in MiXCR, with one record for every CDR3 protein. The sample has about 190,000 distinct CDR3 sequences; nearly 97% are singletons. V was shortened by 2 bases and J by 6 bases, with 9 bases between the two germline ends. In germline, CDR1 is SGDLS, CDR2 YYNGEE. This CDR3 has 13 residues. The gene calls are TRBV9 and TRBJ2-1, with unresolved D. The clonotype comes from a human donor with Susac syndrome. Sequenced sample: CD4+ T cells from PBMCs. This CDR3 is CASSVSLTNEQFF. In DNA form, the CDR3 reads TGTGCCAGCAGCGTGAGCCTAACCAATGAGCAGTTCTTC. Full variable domain (missing parts from reference TRBV9 and TRBJ2-1): DSGVTQTPKHLITATGQRVTLRCSPRSGDLSVYWYQQSLDQGLQFLIQYYNGEERAKGNILERFSAQQFPDLHSELNLSSLELGDSALYFCASSVSLTNEQFFGPGTRLTVL.